This T cell receptor beta chain was observed in a study of T cell responses to AZD1222 COVID-19 vaccine (dated by TCRdb to the early 2020s). Regarding the study in general: Because spike-specific TCR depth and breadth did not differ between the two schedules, AZD1222 recipients who got a second dose at roughly 4 weeks were pooled with those who got a second dose at roughly 12 weeks. TCR sequencing covered roughly 230 trial participants: 200 to 220 given two doses of AZD1222 and about 26 given two doses of MenACWY control vaccine. Trial participants were enrolled by age into 18-55, 56-69 and 70-plus year subgroups, with around 140, 26 and 57 TCR-sequenced participants respectively.

The CDR3 regions of human TCRbeta chains were subjected to immunosequencing. The authors' analysis ran thus. TCRs in the repertoires were matched against a reference library of SARS-CoV-2-specific TCRs that had been generated with the MIRA antigen-specificity platform. Breadth meant the fraction of unique TCRs that were SARS-CoV-2-associated, whereas depth meant the fraction of total T cells that were SARS-CoV-2-associated. Using the MIRA data, each spike-specific TCR was assigned both to the spike region to which the TCR was reactive and to a CD4 or CD8 class. Log10-transformed breadth and depth values were compared by one-way ANOVA with Sidak's multiple comparisons tests. The clones in this table, taken by TCRdb from immuneACCESS, are in-frame only. Not every clone is retained; where verified, under half of the shortfall comes from an unresolved V gene, and the cause of the rest is unknown. For V, J and clone size, that table is used; D and trimming come from the DNA. Across this sample there are 150,000 or so clones, with approximately 90% seen only once. The ten largest clones represent approximately 5.1% of the sample.

What the work shows at the level of the full study, not this receptor alone: After two AZD1222 doses, both the breadth and the depth of spike-specific TCRs were significantly higher than at day 0 and than in MenACWY recipients. Vaccine-associated CD4 TCRs spanned the whole spike protein, with dominant responses in regions 160-218 and 743-854. Most participants were white British and females outnumbered males, and the authors suggested that clonal diversity may have been underestimated. Because no day 14 peak-response samples were available, repertoires were characterized only after the peak T cell response. Reportedly, almost half of the unique spike-specific TCRs recognized epitopes lying outside the regions that are mutated in the B.1.351 and B.1.1.7 variants. Conclusions about previously exposed vaccinees are limited because only a handful of AZD1222 recipients were SARS-CoV-2 seropositive at baseline. The 56-69-year group was small, and its depth increase did not reach significance, likely because of low power.

With respect to this clone: Its antigen specificity is not known. Base qualities are not recorded, but no much larger clone differs from it by a single base.

V is cut by 0 bases and J by 5 bases, and the space between the germline ends is 10 bases. The CDR3 runs 14 residues from the cysteine to the phenylalanine. The DNA shown is the 42-base CDR3, in frame from base 1. CDR1 is given as KGHSH and CDR2 as LQKENI, both from the germline V gene. This specimen's time point label, per the study, means: baseline before first vaccination. Samples from vaccinated people were obtained from the UK trials COV001 and COV002, which included a single-blind randomized controlled phase 2/3 trial of AZD1222 (ChAdOx1 nCoV-19) in healthy adults. For TCRbeta chain sequencing, PBMC samples from trial participants were taken at day 0 and at day 28 after the second dose.

Sequencing used peripheral blood, obtained on day 0 of AZD1222 vaccination. The sequence came from an adult in good health. In this chain, TRBV18 is recombined with TRBJ1-1; there is no confident call for the D gene. The CDR3 has the sequence CASSPPVSGTEAFF. Read as DNA, the sequence is TGTGCCAGCTCACCACCGGTATCTGGGACTGAAGCTTTCTTT. This CDR3, with the reference TRBV18 and TRBJ1-1 proteins standing in past its ends, gives the full variable domain NAGVMQNPRHLVRRRGQEARLRCSPMKGHSHVYWYRQLPEEGLKFMVYLQKENIIDESGMPKERFSAEFPKEGPSILRIQQVVRGDSAAYFCASSPPVSGTEAFFGQGTRLTVV.